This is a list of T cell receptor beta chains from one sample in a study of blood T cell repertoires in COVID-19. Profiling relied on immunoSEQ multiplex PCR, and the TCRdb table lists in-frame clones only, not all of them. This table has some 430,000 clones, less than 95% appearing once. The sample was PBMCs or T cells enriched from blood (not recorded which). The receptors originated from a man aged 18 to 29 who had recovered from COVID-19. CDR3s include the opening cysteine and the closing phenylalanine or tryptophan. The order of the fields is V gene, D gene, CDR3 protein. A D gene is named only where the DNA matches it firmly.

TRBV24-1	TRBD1	CATRDRNYGYTF
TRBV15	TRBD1	CATSKRGLGEKLFF
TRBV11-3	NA	CASSVRGASDTQYF
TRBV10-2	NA	CASSDGFGNQPQHF
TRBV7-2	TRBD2	CASSLWAGGRPETQYF
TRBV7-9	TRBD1	CASSSGQVKDGYTF
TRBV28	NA	CASSGVGAREQYF
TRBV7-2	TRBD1	CASSKRTGGREKLFF
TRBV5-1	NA	CASSSTVSYEQYF
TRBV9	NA	CASSVGPGDNSPLHF
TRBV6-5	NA	CASSYGRGLAEAFF
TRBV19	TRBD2	CASRASGDTGELFF
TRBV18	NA	CASSSSSSSGNTIYF
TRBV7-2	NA	CASSLSSPDTQYF
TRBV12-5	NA	CASGRESEQFF
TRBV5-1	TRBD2	CASSLAGLTSNEQFF
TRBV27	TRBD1	CASSRDRGYTDTQYF
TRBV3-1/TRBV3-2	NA	CASSFGQPTDTQYF
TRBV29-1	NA	CSVMGGYGSPLHF
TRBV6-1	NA	CASSEAGGEQYF
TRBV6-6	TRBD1	CASGQGASRQFF
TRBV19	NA	CASSFYSGNTIYF
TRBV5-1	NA	CASSPSSYEQYF
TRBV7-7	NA	CASSLEDGGSRTEAFF
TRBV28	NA	CASSQKPYEQYF